These 2 T cell receptor beta chains were all obtained from the same sample, sequenced in a study of CD8 T cells in ankylosing spondylitis. TCRdb processed the 5' RACE reads anew with MiXCR; each CDR3 protein has one entry. This table holds about 220,000 distinct CDR3 sequences, around 18% found once. Study-wide findings and caveats: Ankylosing spondylitis blood seemed to carry a telltale TCR beta motif made of eight or nine highly homologous variants.

Their antigens are not known. The sequencing input was blood, either unsorted or a sorted T cell fraction (not recorded which). These receptors came from a male donor with ankylosing spondylitis.

V usage is TRBV9 and J usage is TRBJ1-2; 7 positions agree with TRBD1. There are 12 residues in the CDR3. Trimming removed 3 bases from V and 6 bases from J; junction bases left unmatched: 2. Germline loops: CDR1 SGDLS, CDR2 YYNGEE. CDR3 sequence (DNA): TGTGCCAGCAGCGCCACAGGGGATGGCTACACCTTC. Translating gives CASSATGDGYTF.

V is TRBV5-1 and J is TRBJ1-1, with D unclear. V dropped 0 bases and J dropped 4 bases, with 7 bases sitting between them. Germline CDR1 and CDR2: SGHRS and YFSETQ. The CDR3 has 13 residues. CDR3 sequence (DNA): TGCGCCAGCAGCTTGGATTGGGGCACTGAAGCTTTCTTT. Translated, it gives CASSLDWGTEAFF.